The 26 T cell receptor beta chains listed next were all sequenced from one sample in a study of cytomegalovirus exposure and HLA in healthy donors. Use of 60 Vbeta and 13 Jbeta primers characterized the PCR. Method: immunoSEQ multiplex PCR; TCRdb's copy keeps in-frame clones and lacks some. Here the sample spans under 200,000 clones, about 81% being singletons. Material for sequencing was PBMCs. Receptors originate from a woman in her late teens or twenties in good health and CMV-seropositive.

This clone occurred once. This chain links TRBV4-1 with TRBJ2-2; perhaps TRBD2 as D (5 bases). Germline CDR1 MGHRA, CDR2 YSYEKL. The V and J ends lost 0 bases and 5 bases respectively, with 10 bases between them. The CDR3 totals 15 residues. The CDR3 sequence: CASSQDRRRTGELFF. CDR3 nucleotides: TGCGCCAGCAGCCAAGACCGGAGGCGAACCGGGGAGCTGTTTTTT.

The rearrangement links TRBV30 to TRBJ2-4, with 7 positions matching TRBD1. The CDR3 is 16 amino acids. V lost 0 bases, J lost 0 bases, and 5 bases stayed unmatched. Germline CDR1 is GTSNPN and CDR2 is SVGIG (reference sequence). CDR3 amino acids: CAWSVGTVLAKNIQYF. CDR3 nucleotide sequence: TGTGCCTGGAGTGTAGGGACAGTTCTAGCCAAAAACATTCAGTACTTC.

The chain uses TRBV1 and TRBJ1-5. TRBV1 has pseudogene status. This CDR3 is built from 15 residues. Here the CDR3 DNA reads TGCACCAGCAGCCCGACTCGACCGAGCAATCAGCCCCAGCATTTT. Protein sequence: CTSSPTRPSNQPQHF.

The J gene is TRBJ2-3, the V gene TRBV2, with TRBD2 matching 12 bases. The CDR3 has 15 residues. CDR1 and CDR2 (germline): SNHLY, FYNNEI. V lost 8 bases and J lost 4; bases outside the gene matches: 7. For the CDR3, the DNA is TGTGCCAGCCGAGATCCTAGCGGGGGGGCAGATACGCAGTATTTT. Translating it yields CASRDPSGGADTQYF.

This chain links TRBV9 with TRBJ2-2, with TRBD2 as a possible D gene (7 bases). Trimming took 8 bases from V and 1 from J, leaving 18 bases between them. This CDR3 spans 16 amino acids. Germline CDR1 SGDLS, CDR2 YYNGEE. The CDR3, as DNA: TGTGCCAGTAACCGCCCGGGGGGACAGAACACCGGGGAGCTGTTTTTT. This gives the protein CASNRPGGQNTGELFF.

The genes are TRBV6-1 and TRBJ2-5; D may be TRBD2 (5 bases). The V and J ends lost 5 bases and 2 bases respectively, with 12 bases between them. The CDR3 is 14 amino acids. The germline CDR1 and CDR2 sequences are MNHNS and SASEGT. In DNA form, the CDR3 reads TGTGCCAGCAGTCCCGCCCCGGGGCAAGAGACCCAGTACTTC. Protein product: CASSPAPGQETQYF.

CDR3: CASSPSRGTQYF. CDR3 DNA sequence: TGTGCCAGCAGCCCCTCCCGGGGGACCCAGTACTTC. J is TRBJ2-5 and V is TRBV7-9, with a tentative D call TRBD2 (5 bases). Trimming stripped 5 bases from V and 7 bases from J, with 11 bases between. CDR1 SEHNR and CDR2 FQNEAQ come from the germline V gene (reference sequence). The CDR3 sequence is 12 residues long.

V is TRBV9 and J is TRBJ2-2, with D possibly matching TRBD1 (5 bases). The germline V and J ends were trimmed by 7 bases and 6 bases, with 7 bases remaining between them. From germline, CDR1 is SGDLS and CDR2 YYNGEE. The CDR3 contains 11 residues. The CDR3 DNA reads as TGTGCCAGCTCGACAGCCGGGGAGCTGTTTTTT. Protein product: CASSTAGELFF.

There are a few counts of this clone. CDR3 coding DNA: TGCAGCGTTGAACGCAGCGGGGAGCTGTTTTTT. As protein: CSVERSGELFF. V and J are TRBV29-1 and TRBJ2-2; D is unclear. This CDR3 region has 11 residues. Between the trimmed V and J ends, which lost 2 bases and 7 bases, there was a span of 5 bases. Germline CDR1 SQVTM, CDR2 ANQGSEA.

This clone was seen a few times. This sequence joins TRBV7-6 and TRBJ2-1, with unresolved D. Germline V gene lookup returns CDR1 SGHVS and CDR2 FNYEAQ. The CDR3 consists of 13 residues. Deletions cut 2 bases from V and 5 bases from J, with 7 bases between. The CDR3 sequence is CASSLPVDNEQFF. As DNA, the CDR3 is TGTGCCAGCAGCTTACCGGTCGACAATGAGCAGTTCTTC.

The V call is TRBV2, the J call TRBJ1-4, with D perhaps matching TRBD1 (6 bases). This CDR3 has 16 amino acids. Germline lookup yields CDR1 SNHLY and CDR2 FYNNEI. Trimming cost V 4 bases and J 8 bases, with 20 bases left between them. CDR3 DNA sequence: TGTGCCAGCAGTGTCTCCAGGGGCGGCGGTGGGGAAAAACTGTTTTTT. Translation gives CASSVSRGGGGEKLFF.

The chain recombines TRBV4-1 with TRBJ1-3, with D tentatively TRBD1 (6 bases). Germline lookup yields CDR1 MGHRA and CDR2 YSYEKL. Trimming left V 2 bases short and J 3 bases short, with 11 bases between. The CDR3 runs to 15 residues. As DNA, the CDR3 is TGCGCCAGCAGCCAAAAAGACAGGAGTGGAAACACCATATATTTT. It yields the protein CASSQKDRSGNTIYF.

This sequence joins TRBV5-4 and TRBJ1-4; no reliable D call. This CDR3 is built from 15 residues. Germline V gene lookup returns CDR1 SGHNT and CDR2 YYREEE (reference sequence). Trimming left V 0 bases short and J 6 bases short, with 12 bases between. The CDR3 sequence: CASSLGGQSDEKLFF. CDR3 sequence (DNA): TGTGCCAGCAGCTTGGGTGGTCAGTCCGATGAAAAACTGTTTTTT. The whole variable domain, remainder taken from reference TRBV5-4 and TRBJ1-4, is ETGVTQSPTHLIKTRGQQVTLRCSSQSGHNTVSWYQQALGQGPQFIFQYYREEENGRGNFPPRFSGLQFPNYSSELNVNALELDDSALYLCASSLGGQSDEKLFFGSGTQLSVL.

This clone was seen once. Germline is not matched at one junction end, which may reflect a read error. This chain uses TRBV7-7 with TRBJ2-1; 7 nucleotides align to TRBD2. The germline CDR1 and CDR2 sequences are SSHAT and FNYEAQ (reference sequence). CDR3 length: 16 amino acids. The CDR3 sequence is CASSPLGQAGYNEQFF. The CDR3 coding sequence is TGTGCTAGCAGCCCACTTGGGCAAGCGGGGTATAATGAGCAGTTCTTC.

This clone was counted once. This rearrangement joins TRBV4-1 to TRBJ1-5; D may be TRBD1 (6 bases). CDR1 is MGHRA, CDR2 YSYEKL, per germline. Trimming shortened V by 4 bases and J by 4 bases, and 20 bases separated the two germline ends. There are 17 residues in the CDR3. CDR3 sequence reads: CASSLQPEGGPNQPQHF. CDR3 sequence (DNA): TGCGCCAGCAGCCTACAACCCGAGGGGGGGCCTAATCAGCCCCAGCATTTT.

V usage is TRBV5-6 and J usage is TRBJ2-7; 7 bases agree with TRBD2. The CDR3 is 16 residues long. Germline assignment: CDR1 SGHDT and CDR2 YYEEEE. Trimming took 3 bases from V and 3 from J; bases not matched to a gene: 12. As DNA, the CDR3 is TGTGCCAGCAGCTCGTACTTTCGGGGGGAAAACTACGAGCAGTACTTC. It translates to CASSSYFRGENYEQYF.

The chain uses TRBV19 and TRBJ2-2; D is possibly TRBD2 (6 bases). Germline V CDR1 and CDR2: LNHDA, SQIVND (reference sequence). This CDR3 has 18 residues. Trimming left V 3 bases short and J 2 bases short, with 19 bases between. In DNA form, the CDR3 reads TGTGCCAGTAGTATTAACTTCGGGAGCTTCGCTAACACCGGGGAGCTGTTTTTT. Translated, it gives CASSINFGSFANTGELFF.

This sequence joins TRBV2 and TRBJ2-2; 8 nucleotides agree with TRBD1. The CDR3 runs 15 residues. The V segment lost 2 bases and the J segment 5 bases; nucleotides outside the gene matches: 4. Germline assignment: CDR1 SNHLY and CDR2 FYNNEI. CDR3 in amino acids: CASSERRGQTGELFF. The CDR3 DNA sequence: TGTGCCAGCAGTGAACGCAGGGGGCAAACCGGGGAGCTGTTTTTT.

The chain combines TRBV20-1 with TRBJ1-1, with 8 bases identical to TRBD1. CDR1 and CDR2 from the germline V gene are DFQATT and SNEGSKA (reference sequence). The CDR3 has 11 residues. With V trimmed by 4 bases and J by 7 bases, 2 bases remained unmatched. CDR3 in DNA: TGCAGTGCTACCGGGACAGGTGAAGCTTTCTTT. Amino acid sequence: CSATGTGEAFF.

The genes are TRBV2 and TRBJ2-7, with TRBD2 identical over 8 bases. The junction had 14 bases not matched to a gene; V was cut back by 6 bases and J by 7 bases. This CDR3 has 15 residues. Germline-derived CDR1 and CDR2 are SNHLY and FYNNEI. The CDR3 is CASSSTGGPEEEQYF. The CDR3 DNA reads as TGTGCCAGCAGCTCAACGGGGGGGCCAGAGGAAGAGCAGTACTTC.

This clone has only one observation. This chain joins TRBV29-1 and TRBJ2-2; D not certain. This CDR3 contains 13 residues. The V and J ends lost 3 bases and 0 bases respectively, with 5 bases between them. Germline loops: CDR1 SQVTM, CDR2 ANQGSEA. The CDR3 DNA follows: TGCAGCGTTGATTCCTCGAACACCGGGGAGCTGTTTTTT. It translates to CSVDSSNTGELFF.

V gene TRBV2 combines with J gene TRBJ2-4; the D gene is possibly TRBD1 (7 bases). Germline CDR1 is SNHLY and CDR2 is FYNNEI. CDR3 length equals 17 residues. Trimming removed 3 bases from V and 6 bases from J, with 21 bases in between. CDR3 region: CASSERGQGLGGNIQYF. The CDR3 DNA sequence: TGTGCCAGCAGTGAGAGGGGGCAGGGCCTCGGGGGAAACATTCAGTACTTC.

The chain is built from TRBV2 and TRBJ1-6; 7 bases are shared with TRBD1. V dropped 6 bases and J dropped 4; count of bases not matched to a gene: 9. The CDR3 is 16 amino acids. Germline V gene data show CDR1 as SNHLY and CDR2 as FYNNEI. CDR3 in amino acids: CASRGIPGQYNSPLHF. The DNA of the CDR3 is TGTGCCAGCAGGGGGATCCCGGGACAGTATAATTCACCCCTCCACTTT.

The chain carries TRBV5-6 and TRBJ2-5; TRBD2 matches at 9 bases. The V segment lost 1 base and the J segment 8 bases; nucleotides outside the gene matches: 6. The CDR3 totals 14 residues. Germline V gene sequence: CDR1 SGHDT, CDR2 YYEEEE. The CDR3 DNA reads TGTGCCAGCAGCTTGTTTGCGGGGGGGGAAACCCAGTACTTC. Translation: CASSLFAGGETQYF. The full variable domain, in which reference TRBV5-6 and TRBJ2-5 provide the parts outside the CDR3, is DAGVTQSPTHLIKTRGQQVTLRCSPKSGHDTVSWYQQALGQGPQFIFQYYEEEERQRGNFPDRFSGHQFPNYSSELNVNALLLGDSALYLCASSLFAGGETQYFGPGTRLLVL.

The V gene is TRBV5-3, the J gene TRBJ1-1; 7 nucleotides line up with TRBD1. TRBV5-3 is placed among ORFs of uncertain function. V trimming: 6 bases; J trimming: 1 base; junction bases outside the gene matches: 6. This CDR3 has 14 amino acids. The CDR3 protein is CARNFRDRNTEAFF. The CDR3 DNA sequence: TGTGCCAGAAATTTCCGGGACAGGAACACTGAAGCTTTCTTT.

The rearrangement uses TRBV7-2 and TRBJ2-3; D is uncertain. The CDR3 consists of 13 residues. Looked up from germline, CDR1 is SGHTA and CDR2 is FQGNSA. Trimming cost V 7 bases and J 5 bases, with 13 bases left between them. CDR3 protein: CASTPEVGDTQYF. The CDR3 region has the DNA TGTGCCAGCACCCCCGAGGTAGGAGATACGCAGTATTTT.